This T cell receptor beta chain came from a study of shared T cell receptors in the human thymus. This clone has only a few counts. The CDR3 runs 13 residues. J lost 7 bases, V lost 10 bases, and 10 bases had no gene match. Per germline, CDR1 MNHNS and CDR2 SASEGT. Clones were sequenced by immunoSEQ multiplex PCR, and TCRdb holds only the in-frame ones, with some missing. The sample shows 600,000 or so clones, 87% of them seen only once. The same data also contributed to another study, on human thymus T cells. That work contributes: Healthy Finnish infants undergoing corrective surgery for congenital heart defects were used as donors. Corrective heart surgery yielded the resections from which the thymus tissue came. Both thymic and peripheral blood repertoires showed apparently biased V and J usage.

The sample comprised thymocytes. This TCR was recovered from a boy in the first two years of life with a congenital heart defect. The chain recombines TRBV6-1 with TRBJ1-2; 9 nucleotides align to TRBD1. The CDR3 region has the DNA TGTGCCACCAGAGGACAGGGGACTTTTGGCTACACCTTC. Translating it yields CATRGQGTFGYTF.